The rows below give T cell receptor beta chains drawn from one sample of a study of identical twins. TCRdb called the 5' RACE reads again in MiXCR, with one record for every CDR3 protein. Of around 480,000 distinct CDR3 sequences in the sample, more than 13% were seen once. The same specimen was also included in a second study, on yellow fever vaccine responses in identical twins.

What was sequenced was CD4+ T cells sorted from blood. The receptors originated from a woman younger than 30 in good health. CDR3s include the opening cysteine and the closing phenylalanine or tryptophan. D genes are given only for firm matches. Clone size is stated in some rows and not others, as once, few, many or a class when expanded.

j_call d_call clone_size v_call cdr3_aa cdr3_nt
TRBJ1-5 NA many TRBV29-1 CSVQLGVGNQPQHF TGCAGCGTTCAATTGGGGGTTGGCAATCAGCCCCAGCATTTT
TRBJ2-3 NA NA TRBV3-1 CASSPRDPRSDTQYF TGTGCCAGCAGCCCCCGGGACCCCCGTTCGGATACGCAGTATTTT
TRBJ1-1 NA NA TRBV3-1 CASSLNRESVAFF TGTGCCAGCAGCCTCAACAGGGAATCGGTAGCTTTCTTT
TRBJ2-1 TRBD2 NA TRBV7-8 CASSPRLAEIYNEQFF TGTGCCAGCAGCCCCCGACTAGCGGAGATATACAATGAGCAGTTCTTC
TRBJ2-2 NA NA TRBV5-1 CASSFFTDTRNTGELFF TGCGCCAGCAGCTTTTTCACGGACACCCGTAACACCGGGGAGCTGTTTTTT
TRBJ1-1 NA few TRBV29-1 CSVEGLRAEAFF TGCAGCGTTGAGGGGCTGCGGGCTGAAGCTTTCTTT
TRBJ1-5 NA few TRBV5-8 CASSLSSGHSNQPQHF TGTGCCAGCAGCTTGTCGTCAGGCCATAGCAATCAGCCCCAGCATTTT
TRBJ1-5 TRBD1 NA TRBV20-1 CSARPTGDRQPQHF TGCAGTGCTAGGCCTACAGGGGATAGACAGCCCCAGCATTTT
TRBJ2-1 NA NA TRBV11-2 CASSLILGGTYNEQFF TGTGCCAGCAGCCTAATTTTGGGGGGGACATACAATGAGCAGTTCTTC
TRBJ2-4 NA few TRBV7-9 CASSLDRAVKHIQYF TGTGCCAGCAGCTTAGATCGAGCTGTTAAGCACATTCAGTACTTC
TRBJ2-1 NA many TRBV5-1 CASSLAAGHNEQFF TGCGCCAGCAGCTTGGCAGCGGGCCACAATGAGCAGTTCTTC
TRBJ2-5 NA NA TRBV2 CASLTPGTSETQYF TGTGCCAGTTTGACTCCGGGGACGTCCGAGACCCAGTACTTC
TRBJ2-1 TRBD1 few TRBV20-1 CSARNGVQGIALSSYNEQFF TGCAGTGCTAGAAACGGCGTACAGGGGATAGCGTTGAGCTCCTACAATGAGCAGTTCTTC
TRBJ1-3 NA few TRBV5-1 CASSSGPGGNTIYF TGCGCCAGCAGCTCGGGACCGGGAGGAAACACCATATATTTT
TRBJ2-1 TRBD2 many TRBV7-2 CASSLPGLAGGLGNEQFF TGTGCCAGCAGCTTACCGGGACTAGCGGGAGGGCTTGGTAATGAGCAGTTCTTC
TRBJ2-3 NA few TRBV28 CASKGYTDTQYF TGTGCCAGCAAGGGGTACACAGATACGCAGTATTTT
TRBJ2-7 NA few TRBV5-1 CASSLDGSTYEQYF TGCGCCAGCAGCTTGGATGGTAGTACCTACGAGCAGTACTTC
TRBJ2-2 NA few TRBV7-2 CASSWGAGVNTGELFF TGTGCCAGCAGCTGGGGGGCGGGGGTTAACACCGGGGAGCTGTTTTTT
TRBJ2-7 TRBD1 NA TRBV6-5 CASSYSRGPTSYEQYF TGTGCCAGCAGTTACTCGAGGGGGCCTACCTCCTACGAGCAGTACTTC
TRBJ2-1 NA few TRBV12-3/TRBV12-4 CASSGGLPSLNEQFF TGTGCCAGCAGTGGGGGACTGCCCTCCCTCAATGAGCAGTTCTTC
TRBJ1-1 NA NA TRBV14 CASSHVRMNTEAFF TGTGCCAGCAGCCACGTAAGAATGAACACTGAAGCTTTCTTT
TRBJ2-1 TRBD1 NA TRBV5-1 CASSWDSSYNEQFF TGCGCCAGCAGCTGGGACAGCTCCTACAATGAGCAGTTCTTC
TRBJ1-1 NA NA TRBV18 CASSTGRDTEAFF TGTGCCAGCTCAACCGGTAGAGACACTGAAGCTTTCTTT
TRBJ2-7 NA few TRBV4-3 CASQRTASGAYEQYF TGCGCCAGCCAAAGGACCGCCTCGGGGGCCTACGAGCAGTACTTC
TRBJ2-7 NA few TRBV7-2 CASIPQGQGSSEQYF TGTGCCAGCATCCCCCAGGGACAAGGGAGCAGCGAGCAGTACTTC
TRBJ1-5 NA NA TRBV11-2 CASSLLKGREPQHF TGTGCCAGCAGCTTACTCAAGGGGCGGGAGCCCCAGCATTTT
TRBJ2-7 NA few TRBV29-1 CSGRRGRHEQYF TGCAGCGGCCGCCGGGGGCGGCACGAGCAGTACTTC
TRBJ1-2 NA many TRBV5-1 CASSAAVNYGYTF TGCGCCAGCAGCGCGGCCGTAAACTATGGCTACACCTTC
TRBJ2-1 TRBD2 NA TRBV18 CASSPPVASGNEQFF TGTGCCAGCTCACCACCGGTGGCTAGCGGGAATGAGCAGTTCTTC
TRBJ2-3 NA NA TRBV14 CASSQDRRRGDTQYF TGTGCCAGCAGCCAAGATCGACGCCGTGGGGATACGCAGTATTTT
TRBJ2-7 NA many TRBV7-9 CASSAQYEQYF TGTGCCAGCAGCGCCCAATACGAGCAGTACTTC